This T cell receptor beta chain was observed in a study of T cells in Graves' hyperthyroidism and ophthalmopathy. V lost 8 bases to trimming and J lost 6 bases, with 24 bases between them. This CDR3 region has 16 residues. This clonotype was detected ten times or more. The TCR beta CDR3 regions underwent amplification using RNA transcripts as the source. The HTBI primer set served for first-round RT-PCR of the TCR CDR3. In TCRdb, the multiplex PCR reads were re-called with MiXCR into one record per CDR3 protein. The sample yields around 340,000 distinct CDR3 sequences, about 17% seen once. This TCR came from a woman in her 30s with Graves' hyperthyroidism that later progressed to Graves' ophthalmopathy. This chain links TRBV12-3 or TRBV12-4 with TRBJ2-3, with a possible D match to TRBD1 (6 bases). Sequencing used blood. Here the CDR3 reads CASGTWGQKIGDTQYF. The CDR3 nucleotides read TGTGCCAGCGGGACATGGGGACAAAAAATAGGTGATACGCAGTATTTT.